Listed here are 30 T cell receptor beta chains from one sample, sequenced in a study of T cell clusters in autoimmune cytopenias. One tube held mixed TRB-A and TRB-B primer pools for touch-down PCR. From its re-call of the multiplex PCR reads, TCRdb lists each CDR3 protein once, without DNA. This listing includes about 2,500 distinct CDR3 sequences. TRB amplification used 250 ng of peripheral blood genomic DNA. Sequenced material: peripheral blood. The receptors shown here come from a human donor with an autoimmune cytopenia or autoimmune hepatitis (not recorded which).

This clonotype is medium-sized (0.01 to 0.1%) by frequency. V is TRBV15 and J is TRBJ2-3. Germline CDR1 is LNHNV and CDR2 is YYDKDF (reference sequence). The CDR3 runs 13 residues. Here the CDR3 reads CATSVGPTDTQYF.

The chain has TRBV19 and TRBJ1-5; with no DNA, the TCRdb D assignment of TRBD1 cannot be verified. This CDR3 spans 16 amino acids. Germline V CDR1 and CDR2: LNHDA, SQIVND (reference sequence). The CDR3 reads CASSSFEGLGNQPQHF.

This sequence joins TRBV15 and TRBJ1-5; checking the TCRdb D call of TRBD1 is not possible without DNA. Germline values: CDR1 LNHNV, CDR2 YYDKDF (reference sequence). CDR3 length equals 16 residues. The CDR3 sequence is CATSTGTGDSNQPQHF.

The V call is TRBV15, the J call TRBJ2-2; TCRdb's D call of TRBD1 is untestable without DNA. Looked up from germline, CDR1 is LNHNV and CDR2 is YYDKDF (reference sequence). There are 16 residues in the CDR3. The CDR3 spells CATSRGRQVNTGELFF. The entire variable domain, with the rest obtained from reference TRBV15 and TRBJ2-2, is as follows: DAMVIQNPRYQVTQFGKPVTLSCSQTLNHNVMYWYQQKSSQAPKLLFHYYDKDFNNEADTPDNFQSRRPNTSFCFLDIRSPGLGDTAMYLCATSRGRQVNTGELFFGEGSRLTVL.

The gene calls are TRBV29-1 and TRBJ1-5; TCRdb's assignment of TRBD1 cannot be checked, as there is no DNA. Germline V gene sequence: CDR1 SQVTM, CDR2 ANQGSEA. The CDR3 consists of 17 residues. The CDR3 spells CSVVKTGTGDRDQPQHF.

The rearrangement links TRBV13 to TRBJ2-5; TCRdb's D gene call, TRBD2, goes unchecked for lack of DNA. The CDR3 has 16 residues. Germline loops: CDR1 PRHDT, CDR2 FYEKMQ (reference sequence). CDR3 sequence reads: CASSRGLAGGPETQYF.

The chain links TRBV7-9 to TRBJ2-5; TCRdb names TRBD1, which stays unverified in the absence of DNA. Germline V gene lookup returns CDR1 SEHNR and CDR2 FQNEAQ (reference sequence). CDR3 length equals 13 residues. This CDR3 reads CASSRDRQETQYF.

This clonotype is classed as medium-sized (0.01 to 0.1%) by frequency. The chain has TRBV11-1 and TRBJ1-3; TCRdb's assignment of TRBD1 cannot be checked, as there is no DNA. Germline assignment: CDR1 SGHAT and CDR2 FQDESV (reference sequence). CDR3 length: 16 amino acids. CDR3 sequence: CASSRPGQRGGNTIYF.

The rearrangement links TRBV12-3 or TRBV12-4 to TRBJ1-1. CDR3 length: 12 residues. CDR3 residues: CASALRSTEAFF.

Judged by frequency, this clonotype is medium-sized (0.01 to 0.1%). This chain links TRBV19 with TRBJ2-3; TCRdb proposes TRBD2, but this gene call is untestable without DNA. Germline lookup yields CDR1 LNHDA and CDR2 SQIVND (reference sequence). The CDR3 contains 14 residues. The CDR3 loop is CASTTGEGTDTQYF.

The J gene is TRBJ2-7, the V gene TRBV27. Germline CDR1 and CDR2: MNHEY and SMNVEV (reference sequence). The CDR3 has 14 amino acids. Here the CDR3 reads CASSFYRGSHEQYF.

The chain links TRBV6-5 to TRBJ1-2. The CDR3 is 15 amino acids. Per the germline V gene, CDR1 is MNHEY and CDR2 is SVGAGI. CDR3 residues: CASSEAGLAIYGYTF.

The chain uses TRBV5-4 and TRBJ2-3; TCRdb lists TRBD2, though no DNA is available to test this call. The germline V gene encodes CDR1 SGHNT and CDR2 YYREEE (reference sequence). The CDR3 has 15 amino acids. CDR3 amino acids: CASSFLAGSADTQYF.

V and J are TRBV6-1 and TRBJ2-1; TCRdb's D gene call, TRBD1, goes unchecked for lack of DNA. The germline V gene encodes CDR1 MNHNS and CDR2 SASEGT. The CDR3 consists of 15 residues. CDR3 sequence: CASRGGDRVINEQFF.

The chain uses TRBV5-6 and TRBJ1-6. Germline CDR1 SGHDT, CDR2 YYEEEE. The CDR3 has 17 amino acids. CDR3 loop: CASSPEAGSRNNSPLHF.

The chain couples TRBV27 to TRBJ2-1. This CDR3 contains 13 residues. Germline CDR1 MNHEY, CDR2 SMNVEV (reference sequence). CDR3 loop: CASSFIRGDEQFF.

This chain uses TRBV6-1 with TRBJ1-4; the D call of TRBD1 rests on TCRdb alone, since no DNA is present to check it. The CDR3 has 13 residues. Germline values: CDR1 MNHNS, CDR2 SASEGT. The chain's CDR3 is CASTRTFEEKLFF.

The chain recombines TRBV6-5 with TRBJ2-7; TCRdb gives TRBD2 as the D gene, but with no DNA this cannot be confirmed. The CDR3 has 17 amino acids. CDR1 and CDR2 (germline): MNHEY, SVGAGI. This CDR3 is CASSYSLLAGDSYEQYF.

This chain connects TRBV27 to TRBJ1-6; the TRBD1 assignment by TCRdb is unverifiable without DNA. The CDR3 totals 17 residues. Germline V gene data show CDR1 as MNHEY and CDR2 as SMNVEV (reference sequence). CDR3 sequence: CASSFARARSYNSPLHF.

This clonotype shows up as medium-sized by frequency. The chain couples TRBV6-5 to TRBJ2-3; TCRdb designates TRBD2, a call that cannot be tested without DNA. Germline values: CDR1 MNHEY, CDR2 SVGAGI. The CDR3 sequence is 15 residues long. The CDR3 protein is CASSYKGRGTDTQYF.

The CDR3 sequence: CASSPASGVQDEQFF. V is TRBV18 and J is TRBJ2-1; the TCRdb call, TRBD1, lacks DNA for checking. CDR1 and CDR2 from the germline V gene are KGHSH and LQKENI. The CDR3 is 15 residues long.

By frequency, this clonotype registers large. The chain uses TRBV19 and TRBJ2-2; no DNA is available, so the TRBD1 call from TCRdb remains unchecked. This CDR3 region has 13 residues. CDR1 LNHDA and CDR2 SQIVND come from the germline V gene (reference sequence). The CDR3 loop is CATSGGYTGELFF.

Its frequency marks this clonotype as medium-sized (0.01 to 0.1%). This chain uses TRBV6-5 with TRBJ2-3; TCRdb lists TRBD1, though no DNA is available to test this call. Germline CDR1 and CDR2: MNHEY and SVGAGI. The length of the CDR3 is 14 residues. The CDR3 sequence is CASSIGTFSDTQYF.

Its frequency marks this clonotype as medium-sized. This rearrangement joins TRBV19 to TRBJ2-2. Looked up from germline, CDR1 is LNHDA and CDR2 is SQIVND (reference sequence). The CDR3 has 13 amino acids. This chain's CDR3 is CASSIVVNGELFF.

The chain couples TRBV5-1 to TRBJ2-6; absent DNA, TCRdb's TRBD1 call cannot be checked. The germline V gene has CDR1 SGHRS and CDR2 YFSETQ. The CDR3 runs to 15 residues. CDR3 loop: CASSLSGVGANVLTF.

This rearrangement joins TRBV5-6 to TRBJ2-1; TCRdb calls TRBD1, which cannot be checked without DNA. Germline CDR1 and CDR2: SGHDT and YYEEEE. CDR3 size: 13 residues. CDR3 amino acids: CASSRTMFYEQYF. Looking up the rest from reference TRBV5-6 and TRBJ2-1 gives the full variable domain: DAGVTQSPTHLIKTRGQQVTLRCSPKSGHDTVSWYQQALGQGPQFIFQYYEEEERQRGNFPDRFSGHQFPNYSSELNVNALLLGDSALYLCASSRTMFYEQYFGPGTRLTVL.

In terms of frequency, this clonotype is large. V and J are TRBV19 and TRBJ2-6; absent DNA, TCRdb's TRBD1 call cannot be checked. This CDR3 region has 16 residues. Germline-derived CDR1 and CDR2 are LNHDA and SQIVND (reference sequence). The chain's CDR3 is CASSANRASGANVLTF.

The CDR3 reads CASSLKIYTQYF. V is TRBV6-2 or TRBV6-3 and J is TRBJ2-3. From germline, CDR1 is MNHEY and CDR2 SVGEGT. This CDR3 has 12 residues.

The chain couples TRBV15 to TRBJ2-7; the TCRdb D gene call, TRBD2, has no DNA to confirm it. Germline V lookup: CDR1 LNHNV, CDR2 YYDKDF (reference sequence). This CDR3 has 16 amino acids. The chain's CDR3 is CATSSLAGELSYEQYF.

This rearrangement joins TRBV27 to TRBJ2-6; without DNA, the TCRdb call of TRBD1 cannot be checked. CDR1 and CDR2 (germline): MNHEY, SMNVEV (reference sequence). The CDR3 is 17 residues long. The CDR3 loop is CASSSPKTRSGANVLTF.